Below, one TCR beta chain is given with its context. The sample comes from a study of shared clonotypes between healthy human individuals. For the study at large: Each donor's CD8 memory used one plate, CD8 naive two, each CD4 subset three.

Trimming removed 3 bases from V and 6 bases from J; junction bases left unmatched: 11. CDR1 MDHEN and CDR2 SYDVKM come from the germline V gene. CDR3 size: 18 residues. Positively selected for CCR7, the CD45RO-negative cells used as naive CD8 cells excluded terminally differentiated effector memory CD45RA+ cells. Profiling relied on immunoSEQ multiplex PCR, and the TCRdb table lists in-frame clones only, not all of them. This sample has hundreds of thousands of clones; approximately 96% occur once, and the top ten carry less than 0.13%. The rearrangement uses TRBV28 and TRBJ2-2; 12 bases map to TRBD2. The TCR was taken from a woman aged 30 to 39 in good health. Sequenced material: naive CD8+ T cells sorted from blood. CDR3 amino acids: CASSFSLAGGLGAGELFF. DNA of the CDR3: TGTGCCAGCAGTTTCAGTCTAGCGGGAGGGCTCGGCGCCGGGGAGCTGTTTTTT.